A selection of T cell receptor beta chains follows, all from one sample in a study of control samples from healthy donors and cancer patients. Assay: immunoSEQ multiplex PCR; the TCRdb copy retains only in-frame clones and omits some. This sample carries roughly 130,000 clones, about 92% of them seen once, and the ten largest clones take around 1.8%. The sample taken for sequencing was PBMCs. Source of these receptors: a man aged 50 or older with head and neck cancer. The CDR3 runs from the conserved cysteine through the conserved F or W. The D gene is left open where the match is weak. A row's size may be missing; if present it is once, few, many or a size class.

clone_size	d_call	j_call	v_call	cdr3_nt	cdr3_aa
NA	TRBD1	TRBJ2-3	TRBV29-1	TGCAGCGTTGGGACAGGGTTGATTGCAGATACGCAGTATTTT	CSVGTGLIADTQYF
NA	NA	TRBJ1-4	TRBV7-9	TGTGCCAGCAGCCCCCTTTTCCCGGGCGGGAATGAAAAACTGTTTTTT	CASSPLFPGGNEKLFF
once	TRBD1	TRBJ2-1	TRBV24-1	TGTGCCACCAGAGGGGGCGGTCCCTACAATGAGCAGTTCTTC	CATRGGGPYNEQFF
NA	NA	TRBJ2-5	TRBV7-8	TGTGCCAGCAGCTTTCTAGGGGGGCAAGAGACCCAGTACTTC	CASSFLGGQETQYF
NA	TRBD1	TRBJ1-2	TRBV18	TGTGCCAGCTCCGGGACAGAGGCTAAGGGCTACACCTTC	CASSGTEAKGYTF
NA	NA	TRBJ1-6	TRBV15	TGTGCCACCAGCAGAGATCCCGATAATTCACCCCTCCACTTT	CATSRDPDNSPLHF
NA	TRBD1	TRBJ1-2	TRBV4-3	TGCGCCAGCAGCCTAGGGACAGATCGGCTCTATGGCTACACCTTC	CASSLGTDRLYGYTF
NA	NA	TRBJ2-4	TRBV6-5	TGTGCCAGCAGTTTGACGGATGAAAAAAACATTCAGTACTTC	CASSLTDEKNIQYF
once	NA	TRBJ1-5	TRBV7-2	TGTGCCAGCAGCCCGGGAGAGAGCAATCAGCCCCAGCATTTT	CASSPGESNQPQHF
NA	NA	TRBJ2-6	TRBV27	TGTGCCAGTGCCCCGAGGACAGCGAGCTCTGGGGCCAACGTCCTGACTTTC	CASAPRTASSGANVLTF
NA	TRBD2	TRBJ2-1	TRBV12-5	TGTGCTAGTGGTTTGGTCCGGACTAGCGGGGGTTGGAATGAGCAGTTCTTC	CASGLVRTSGGWNEQFF
NA	TRBD1	TRBJ1-1	TRBV5-1	TGCGCCAGCAGTGAGGGGGCGAACACTGAAGCTTTCTTT	CASSEGANTEAFF
once	TRBD1	TRBJ1-2	TRBV5-1	TGCGCCAGCAGCTTGACGGGACAGGCAACCTCTAACTATGGCTACACCTTC	CASSLTGQATSNYGYTF
NA	NA	TRBJ2-5	TRBV5-4	TGTGCCAGCAGCCCCCCGGGAAGGGCAGGGCCAGAGACCCAGTACTTC	CASSPPGRAGPETQYF
NA	NA	TRBJ2-7	TRBV27	TGTGCCAGCAGTACGACAGGTTACGAGCAGTACTTC	CASSTTGYEQYF
NA	NA	TRBJ2-5	TRBV5-1	TGCGCCAGCAGCGCAGGGGAGGGGACCCAGTACTTC	CASSAGEGTQYF
once	NA	TRBJ2-7	TRBV28	TGTGCCAGCAGTTTCAGGGGGGTCCACGAGCAGTACTTC	CASSFRGVHEQYF
once	NA	TRBJ2-2	TRBV6-4	TGTGCCTCCCGGGGGTTCTGGAACACCGGGGAGCTGTTTTTT	CASRGFWNTGELFF
NA	NA	TRBJ1-1	TRBV4-3	TGCGCCAGCAGCCAAGATACGGGGGGCACTGAAGCTTTCTTT	CASSQDTGGTEAFF
NA	NA	TRBJ2-1	TRBV7-7	TGTGCCAGCAGCTTAGGTGTCCCCCCCAATGAGCAGTTCTTC	CASSLGVPPNEQFF
once	NA	TRBJ2-2	TRBV6-2/TRBV6-3	TGTGCCAGCAGTCGAATCACCGGGGAGCTGTTTTTT	CASSRITGELFF
NA	NA	TRBJ2-2	TRBV5-1	TGCGCCAGCAGCGAAGACAGCACCGGGGAGCTGTTTTTT	CASSEDSTGELFF
NA	TRBD1	TRBJ1-1	TRBV5-1	TGCGCCAGCAGCTTTCTCGACAGGGACACTGAAGCTTTCTTT	CASSFLDRDTEAFF
NA	TRBD1	TRBJ1-1	TRBV12-3/TRBV12-4	TGTGCCAGCAGACACGGACAGGTTGAAGCTTTCTTT	CASRHGQVEAFF
NA	NA	TRBJ1-2	TRBV11-2	TGTGCCAGCAGCCCTACAGATAACTATGGCTACACCTTC	CASSPTDNYGYTF